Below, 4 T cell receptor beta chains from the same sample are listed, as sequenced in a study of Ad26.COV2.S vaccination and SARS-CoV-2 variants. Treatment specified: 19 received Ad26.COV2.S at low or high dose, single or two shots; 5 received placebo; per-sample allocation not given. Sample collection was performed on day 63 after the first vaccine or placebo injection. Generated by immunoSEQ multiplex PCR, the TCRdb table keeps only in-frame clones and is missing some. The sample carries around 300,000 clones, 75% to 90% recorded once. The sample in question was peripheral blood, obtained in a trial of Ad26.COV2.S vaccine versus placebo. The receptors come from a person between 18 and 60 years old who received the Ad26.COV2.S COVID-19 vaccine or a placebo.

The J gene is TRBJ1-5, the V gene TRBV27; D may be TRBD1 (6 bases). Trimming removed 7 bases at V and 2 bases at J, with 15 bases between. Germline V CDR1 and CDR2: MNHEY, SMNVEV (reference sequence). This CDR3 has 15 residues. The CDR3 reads CASKISGGGNQPQHF. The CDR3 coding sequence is TGTGCCAGCAAAATTTCCGGGGGCGGCAATCAGCCCCAGCATTTT.

The CDR3 region is CSVDGTTNYGYTF. The DNA of the CDR3 is TGCAGCGTTGATGGGACAACTAACTATGGCTACACCTTC. This chain links TRBV29-1 with TRBJ1-2; the D gene is possibly TRBD1 (6 bases). CDR1 is SQVTM, CDR2 ANQGSEA, per germline. Trimming cost V 3 bases and J 0 bases, with 8 bases left between them. The CDR3 runs to 13 residues. The variable domain in full, with the rest retrieved from reference TRBV29-1 and TRBJ1-2, is SAVISQKPSRDICQRGTSLTIQCQVDSQVTMMFWYRQQPGQSLTLIATANQGSEATYESGFVIDKFPISRPNLTFSTLTVSNMSPEDSSIYLCSVDGTTNYGYTFGSGTRLTVV.

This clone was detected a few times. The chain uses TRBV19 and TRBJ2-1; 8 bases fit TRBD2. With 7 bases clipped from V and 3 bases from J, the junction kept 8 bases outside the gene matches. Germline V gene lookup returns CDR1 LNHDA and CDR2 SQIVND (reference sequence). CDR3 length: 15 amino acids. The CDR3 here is CASTPGGAVYNEQFF. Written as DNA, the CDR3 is TGTGCCAGTACCCCCGGGGGGGCCGTCTACAATGAGCAGTTCTTC.

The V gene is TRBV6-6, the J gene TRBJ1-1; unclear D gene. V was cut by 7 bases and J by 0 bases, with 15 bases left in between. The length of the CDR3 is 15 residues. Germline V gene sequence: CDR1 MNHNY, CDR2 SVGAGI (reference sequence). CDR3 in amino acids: CASTPVTQMNTEAFF. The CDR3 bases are TGTGCCAGCACCCCAGTGACTCAAATGAACACTGAAGCTTTCTTT.